The clone carrying this TCR beta chain was detected a few times. Sample time point: newly diagnosed GD, antithyroid drugs for less than 3 months. TCR sequences were obtained from RNA taken from PBMCs. Each of the patients was recruited from an endocrinology department situated in Xi'an, China. This sample is drawn from a study of regulatory T cells in long-lasting Graves disease. V lost 0 bases to trimming and J lost 6 bases, with 18 bases between them. This CDR3 comprises 16 residues. From germline, CDR1 is SGHRS and CDR2 YFSETQ. Relying on iRepertoire HTBI primers and Arm-PCR of CDR3 regions, the team built TCR beta libraries. TCRdb redid the calling of the multiplex PCR reads with MiXCR, one entry per CDR3 protein. The sample consists of roughly 350,000 distinct CDR3 sequences, around 15% of them appearing once. Another study also made use of these data, one on T cells in Graves' hyperthyroidism and ophthalmopathy. That source reports: Clinical symptoms, serum thyroxine, TRAb, thyroid ultrasound and orbital computed tomography established diagnosis. Blood samples included most of the expanded thyroid clonotypes exceeding 0.001.

This receptor was identified in a woman under 30 with Graves disease. The source material was peripheral blood mononuclear cells (PBMCs), sampled at new diagnosis, from a patient treated with antithyroid drugs. The rearrangement joins TRBV5-1 to TRBJ1-1; D is perhaps TRBD1 (5 bases). For the CDR3, the DNA is TGCGCCAGCAGCTTGGAGGGGAACCTGGCCATCGCTGAAGCTTTCTTT. Translating gives CASSLEGNLAIAEAFF.